What follows are 2 T cell receptor beta chains derived from one specimen sequenced in a study of graft-versus-host responses after intestinal transplantation. These receptors' targets are unknown. The method was immunoSEQ multiplex PCR; TCRdb's version includes in-frame clones alone and lacks a portion of them. This sample yields roughly 120,000 clones, of which approximately 95% are seen a single time; 3% to 4% belongs to the top ten. Sequenced here: unstimulated CD8+ T cells sorted from spleen or lymph node cells, sampled before intestinal transplant. These receptor sequences come from a human donor who received an intestinal transplant.

Only one count was recorded for this clone. The chain employs TRBV27 and TRBJ1-2, with D hard to call. Trimming removed 0 bases at V and 4 bases at J, with 18 bases between. Germline values: CDR1 MNHEY, CDR2 SMNVEV (reference sequence). The CDR3 runs 17 residues. The CDR3, as DNA: TGTGCCAGCAGTTTATCGGTTGGGGTCGACCCCTTCTATGGCTACACCTTC. Residues: CASSLSVGVDPFYGYTF.

The chain uses TRBV28 and TRBJ1-2; D is unclear. CDR1 and CDR2 from the germline V gene are MDHEN and SYDVKM. CDR3 length equals 13 residues. Trimming left V 4 bases short and J 6 bases short, with 12 bases between. The CDR3 nucleotides read TGTGCCAGCAGTTCGGGCGGCAGCCATGGCTACACCTTC. As protein: CASSSGGSHGYTF.